This TCR beta chain originates from a study of cytomegalovirus exposure and HLA in healthy donors. The PCR was carried out with 60 Vbeta primers and 13 Jbeta primers. Sequencing was performed with immunoSEQ multiplex PCR; in TCRdb, only in-frame clones are kept and a portion is missing. The profile shows some 150,000 clones, 60% to 85% of them singletons. Trimming took 2 bases from V and 2 from J; bases not matched to a gene: 8. This CDR3 comprises 17 residues. Per the germline V gene, CDR1 is SGHTS and CDR2 is YDEGEE. This chain joins TRBV5-8 and TRBJ2-1; TRBD2 matches 9 bases. The clonotype originates from a female donor in good health and CMV-seronegative. The sequenced sample was PBMCs. CDR3: CASSFVVRTSAYNEQFF. CDR3 nucleotide sequence: TGTGCCAGCAGCTTCGTGGTCAGGACTAGCGCCTACAATGAGCAGTTCTTC.